A selection of T cell receptor beta chains follows, all from one sample in a study of OX40 agonist ivuxolimab in advanced cancers. Libraries were prepared by immunoSEQ multiplex PCR; TCRdb keeps only in-frame clonotypes and omits some of them. This table holds tens of thousands of clones, around 94% found once. Sequencing was performed on CD4+ or CD8+ T cells sorted from blood, taken in a trial of the OX40 agonist ivuxolimab. Every receptor here comes from an adult with an advanced solid tumor such as melanoma, head and neck, liver or kidney cancer. The CDR3 runs from the conserved cysteine through the conserved F or W. D genes are given only for firm matches. Clone size appears in some rows only: once, few, many, or a class for an expanded clone.

v_call	j_call	clone_size	d_call	cdr3_aa	cdr3_nt
TRBV4-1	TRBJ2-2	-	-	CASSQYRSSGELFF	TGCGCCAGCAGCCAATATCGGAGCTCCGGGGAGCTGTTTTTT
TRBV30	TRBJ1-1	-	-	CAWSVGRDAFF	TGTGCCTGGAGTGTAGGCAGGGATGCTTTCTTT
TRBV27	TRBJ2-1	-	-	CASTRGYYNEQFF	TGTGCCAGCACCCGGGGCTACTACAATGAGCAGTTCTTC
TRBV5-1	TRBJ2-2	-	-	CASRENTGELFF	TGCGCCAGCCGGGAGAACACCGGGGAGCTGTTTTTT
TRBV27	TRBJ1-2	-	TRBD1	CASSLSPYSGTGKYGYTF	TGTGCCAGCAGTTTGTCGCCATACTCCGGGACAGGGAAATATGGCTACACCTTC
TRBV4-2	TRBJ2-7	once	-	CASSPFPGAYEQYF	TGTGCCAGCAGCCCCTTTCCGGGGGCCTACGAGCAGTACTTC
TRBV19	TRBJ2-1	medium-sized	TRBD2	CASSVTGTSGNEQFF	TGTGCCAGTAGTGTCACCGGGACTAGCGGCAATGAGCAGTTCTTC
TRBV4-2	TRBJ1-2	-	TRBD1	CASSPGTGGGYGYTF	TGTGCCAGCAGCCCCGGGACAGGGGGCGGGTATGGCTACACCTTC
TRBV15	TRBJ2-5	-	-	CATSKGVYETQYF	TGTGCCACCAGTAAAGGGGTGTACGAGACCCAGTACTTC
TRBV7-9	TRBJ2-5	-	-	CASRSKETQYF	TGTGCCAGCAGGTCCAAAGAGACCCAGTACTTC
TRBV28	TRBJ2-2	-	-	CATSEGAGELFF	TGTGCCACCTCGGAAGGGGCCGGGGAGCTGTTTTTT
TRBV6-6	TRBJ2-6	once	-	CASSSGANVLTF	TGTGCCAGCAGTTCCGGGGCCAACGTCCTGACTTTC
TRBV7-2	TRBJ2-7	-	-	CASSSPRLENYEQYF	TGTGCCAGCAGCTCCCCCAGACTGGAAAACTACGAGCAGTACTTC
TRBV7-6	TRBJ2-2	-	TRBD2	CASSSFPGLASGELFF	TGTGCCAGCAGCTCGTTTCCGGGACTAGCGTCGGGGGAGCTGTTTTTT
TRBV11-2	TRBJ2-7	-	-	CASSPEGYPSYEQYF	TGTGCCAGCAGCCCAGAGGGGTATCCCTCCTACGAGCAGTACTTC
TRBV25-1	TRBJ2-2	-	-	CASSDSPLSGELFF	TGTGCCAGCAGTGATTCACCATTGTCCGGGGAGCTGTTTTTT
TRBV10-3	TRBJ2-2	-	-	CAISGLGTGELFF	TGTGCCATCAGTGGCTTGGGCACCGGGGAGCTGTTTTTT
TRBV19	TRBJ1-2	-	-	CASSTRGLDYTF	TGTGCCAGTAGTACCCGGGGACTTGACTACACCTTC
TRBV6-5	TRBJ2-5	once	-	CASSHEGLGETQYF	TGTGCCAGCAGTCACGAGGGACTCGGCGAGACCCAGTACTTC
TRBV28	TRBJ2-3	-	-	CASSLARGELFGDTQYF	TGTGCCAGCAGTTTGGCCAGGGGGGAGCTGTTTGGAGATACGCAGTATTTT
TRBV11-3	TRBJ2-7	-	TRBD1	CASSWADRGCEQYF	TGTGCCAGCAGCTGGGCGGACAGGGGGTGCGAGCAGTACTTC
TRBV2	TRBJ2-2	-	-	CASRAYTGELFF	TGTGCCAGCAGGGCCTACACCGGGGAGCTGTTTTTT
TRBV7-9	TRBJ2-1	-	-	CASSLAETSNEQFF	TGTGCCAGCAGCTTAGCAGAGACTAGCAATGAGCAGTTCTTC
TRBV23-1	TRBJ1-3	-	TRBD1	CASSQSGQGYLSGNTIYF	TGCGCCAGCAGTCAGTCGGGACAGGGGTACCTCTCTGGAAACACCATATATTTT
TRBV19	TRBJ2-1	-	TRBD1	CASSIVGTGGFNEQFF	TGTGCCAGTAGTATAGTCGGGACAGGGGGGTTCAATGAGCAGTTCTTC
TRBV7-9	TRBJ2-7	-	-	CASSFGAYEQYF	TGTGCCAGCAGCTTCGGGGCATACGAGCAGTACTTC